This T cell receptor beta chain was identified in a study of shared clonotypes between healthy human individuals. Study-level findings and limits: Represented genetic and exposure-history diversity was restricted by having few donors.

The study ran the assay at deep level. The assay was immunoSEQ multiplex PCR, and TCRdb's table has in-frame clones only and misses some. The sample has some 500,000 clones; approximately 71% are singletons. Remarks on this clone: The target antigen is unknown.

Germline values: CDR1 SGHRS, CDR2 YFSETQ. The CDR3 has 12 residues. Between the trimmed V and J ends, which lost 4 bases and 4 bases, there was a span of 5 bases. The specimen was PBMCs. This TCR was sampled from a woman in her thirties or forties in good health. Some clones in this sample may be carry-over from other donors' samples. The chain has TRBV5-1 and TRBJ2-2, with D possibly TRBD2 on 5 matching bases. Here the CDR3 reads CASSEGTGELFF. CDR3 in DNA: TGCGCCAGCAGCGAGGGCACCGGGGAGCTGTTTTTT.